This T cell receptor beta chain was sequenced during a study of shared clonotypes between healthy human individuals. V was clipped by 0 bases and J by 6 bases, with 16 bases between them. The CDR3 is made up of 16 amino acids. Germline V gene data show CDR1 as LGHNA and CDR2 as YSLEER. The table came from immunoSEQ multiplex PCR; TCRdb's copy has only in-frame clones and leaves some out. The sample yields a few million clones, over 85% seen once. The sequencing input was naive CD4+ T cells sorted from blood. Subset indicated: CD45RA+ positively selected. This clonotype was sampled from a young man in good health. The chain joins TRBV4-3 to TRBJ2-3, with D possibly matching TRBD1 (5 bases). Here the CDR3 reads CASSQDFGSSGDTQYF. CDR3 coding DNA: TGCGCCAGCAGCCAAGATTTCGGCTCCTCAGGGGATACGCAGTATTTT.